The sample holds one count of the clone carrying this T cell receptor (beta chain). Generated by immunoSEQ multiplex PCR, the TCRdb table keeps only in-frame clones and is missing some. Of fewer than 130,000 clones listed, roughly 87% were seen once; the top ten hold around 2.3%. The CDR3 loop spans 15 amino acids. V was pared by 2 bases and J by 1 base, with 11 bases between. Germline V gene sequence: CDR1 MNHNS, CDR2 SASEGT. The data were obtained in a study of T cell responses to AZD1222 COVID-19 vaccine. This clonotype originated in an adult who received the AZD1222 COVID-19 vaccine. V is TRBV6-1 and J is TRBJ1-1; a weak D match, TRBD1 (5 bases). The sequencing here drew on peripheral blood, taken 28 days after the second AZD1222 dose. The CDR3 spells CASSELLGGNTEAFF. The DNA for the CDR3 is TGTGCCAGCAGTGAACTTCTGGGGGGGAACACTGAAGCTTTCTTT.